The 24 T cell receptor beta chains listed next were all sequenced from one sample in a study of cytomegalovirus exposure and HLA in healthy donors. PCR employed 60 Vbeta and 13 Jbeta primers. Profiling relied on immunoSEQ multiplex PCR, and the TCRdb table lists in-frame clones only, not all of them. The sample yields some 190,000 clones, roughly four fifths seen once. Input material: PBMCs. Source of these receptors: a man in his forties in good health and CMV-seropositive.

The chain employs TRBV5-1 and TRBJ2-7, with 9 bases that match TRBD1. With 5 bases clipped from V and 2 bases from J, the junction kept 8 bases outside the gene matches. The CDR3 runs to 15 residues. Germline CDR1 reads SGHRS; CDR2 reads YFSETQ. The chain's CDR3 is CASSSTGTGPYEQYF. The CDR3 nucleotides read TGCGCCAGCAGTTCAACCGGGACAGGGCCCTACGAGCAGTACTTC.

The V gene is TRBV7-9, the J gene TRBJ2-7; TRBD2 might be the D (5 bases). CDR1 and CDR2 from the germline V gene are SEHNR and FQNEAQ (reference sequence). Trimming shortened V by 4 bases and J by 0 bases, and 10 bases separated the two germline ends. The length of the CDR3 is 14 residues. The CDR3 region is CASSSTGISYEQYF. In DNA form, the CDR3 reads TGTGCCAGCAGCTCCACGGGGATCTCCTACGAGCAGTACTTC.

This clone came up a few times. The V gene is TRBV10-3, the J gene TRBJ1-1, with D unclear. V lost 6 bases and J 10 bases, leaving 15 bases between the germline ends. CDR3 length: 12 amino acids. Germline V CDR1 and CDR2: ENHRY, SYGVKD. CDR3 residues: CAISVDGRRAFF. The CDR3, as DNA: TGTGCCATCAGCGTGGACGGGAGAAGAGCTTTCTTT.

J is TRBJ2-7 and V is TRBV11-3, with TRBD2 identical over 9 bases. Germline lookup yields CDR1 SGHNT and CDR2 YENEEA. The CDR3 consists of 14 residues. V was clipped by 5 bases and J by 0 bases; unmatched bases: 2. The CDR3 here is CASSRSGSSYEQYF. CDR3 in DNA: TGTGCCAGCAGCCGTAGCGGGAGCTCCTACGAGCAGTACTTC.

The chain combines TRBV30 with TRBJ2-7, with D possibly being TRBD2 (5 bases). V was trimmed by 0 bases and J by 7 bases, leaving 7 bases between them. The CDR3 has 11 residues. Germline V CDR1 and CDR2: GTSNPN, SVGIG (reference sequence). The CDR3: CAWSVRGEQYF. The CDR3 nucleotides read TGTGCCTGGAGTGTACGGGGTGAGCAGTACTTC.

The gene calls are TRBV2 and TRBJ2-5; TRBD1 matches 10 bases. Per the germline V gene, CDR1 is SNHLY and CDR2 is FYNNEI. J was trimmed by 5 bases and V by 7 bases; bases with no gene match: 1. This CDR3 spans 12 amino acids. CDR3: CASKDRGETQYF. CDR3 coding DNA: TGTGCCAGCAAGGACAGGGGGGAGACCCAGTACTTC.

This rearrangement joins TRBV19 to TRBJ1-6, with D perhaps TRBD1 (5 bases). Germline V gene sequence: CDR1 LNHDA, CDR2 SQIVND (reference sequence). V lost 1 base, J lost 11 bases, and 12 bases lay in between. CDR3 length equals 14 residues. DNA for the CDR3: TGTGCCAGTAGTATAGTGGGAGGGGAAGCACCCCTCCACTTT. Residues: CASSIVGGEAPLHF.

The V gene is TRBV5-1, the J gene TRBJ1-2; the D is unclear. Germline lookup yields CDR1 SGHRS and CDR2 YFSETQ. This CDR3 region has 14 residues. V shed 0 bases and J shed 2 bases, with 8 bases lying between them. The CDR3 is CASSLESVNYGYTF. The CDR3 region has the DNA TGCGCCAGCAGCTTGGAGTCGGTGAACTATGGCTACACCTTC.

The chain uses TRBV12-5 and TRBJ2-6, with a tentative D call TRBD1 (5 bases). Germline values: CDR1 LGHNT, CDR2 FRNRAP. CDR3 length: 13 amino acids. Trimming left V 1 base short and J 12 bases short, with 10 bases between. The CDR3 protein is CASGLGTRGVLTF. Here the CDR3 DNA reads TGTGCTAGTGGTTTGGGGACACGTGGCGTCCTGACTTTC.

The genes are TRBV11-2 and TRBJ2-2; tentatively, D is TRBD2 (6 bases). V lost 3 bases to trimming and J lost 7 bases, with 9 bases between them. Germline V lookup: CDR1 SGHAT, CDR2 FQNNGV. This CDR3 region has 13 residues. The CDR3 is CASSFRGSGELFF. CDR3 in DNA: TGTGCCAGCAGCTTCCGGGGGAGCGGGGAGCTGTTTTTT.

The rearrangement joins TRBV28 to TRBJ2-6; 9 bases fit TRBD1. The CDR3 has 18 amino acids. With V trimmed by 6 bases and J by 1 base, 10 bases remained unmatched. Germline-derived CDR1 and CDR2 are MDHEN and SYDVKM. The CDR3 here is CASSFAGTGRSGANVLTF. As DNA, the CDR3 is TGTGCCAGCAGCTTTGCCGGGACAGGGCGGTCTGGGGCCAACGTCCTGACTTTC.

The chain joins TRBV5-4 to TRBJ1-2; D may be TRBD1 (5 bases). Germline V gene sequence: CDR1 SGHNT, CDR2 YYREEE (reference sequence). The CDR3 extends over 14 amino acids. Trimming took 3 bases from V and 8 from J, leaving 17 bases between them. The CDR3 loop reads CASSSTGGRGGYTF. In DNA, the CDR3 is TGTGCCAGCAGCTCAACCGGGGGAAGGGGAGGCTACACCTTC.

The chain recombines TRBV7-2 with TRBJ2-1, with 13 nucleotides matching TRBD2. CDR3 length: 18 residues. Per the germline V gene, CDR1 is SGHTA and CDR2 is FQGNSA. V gave up 5 bases and J gave up 4 bases; unmatched junction bases: 11. The DNA for the CDR3 is TGTGCCAGCAGCCCCCTACTAGCGGGAGGGCCGGGGTACAATGAGCAGTTCTTC. Protein: CASSPLLAGGPGYNEQFF.

The chain uses TRBV6-5 and TRBJ2-7; D ambiguous. Looked up from germline, CDR1 is MNHEY and CDR2 is SVGAGI. V was clipped by 2 bases and J by 0 bases, with 11 bases between them. The CDR3 totals 15 residues. In DNA, the CDR3 is TGTGCCAGCAGTTACGGGCAGGTTAGCTCCTACGAGCAGTACTTC. Translated: CASSYGQVSSYEQYF.

The chain is built from TRBV5-1 and TRBJ2-1; TRBD2 agrees at 10 bases. The trim removed 6 bases at V and 5 bases at J, leaving 8 bases unmatched. Germline V gene data show CDR1 as SGHRS and CDR2 as YFSETQ. The CDR3 sequence is 15 residues long. The CDR3 here is CASNALAGVDNEQFF. DNA of the CDR3: TGCGCCAGCAATGCCCTAGCGGGAGTCGACAATGAGCAGTTCTTC.

The V and J genes are TRBV4-2 and TRBJ2-7, with D possibly TRBD2 on 6 matching bases. CDR3 length equals 14 residues. Germline CDR1 is LGHNA and CDR2 is YNFKEQ. Trimming cost V 5 bases and J 0 bases, with 11 bases left between them. CDR3 sequence reads: CASSGTPLSYEQYF. The CDR3 DNA reads TGTGCCAGCAGCGGGACTCCACTCTCCTACGAGCAGTACTTC.

This clone was detected ten times or more. The chain employs TRBV5-6 and TRBJ2-2; the D gene is possibly TRBD1 (5 bases). Germline V gives CDR1 SGHDT, CDR2 YYEEEE. The CDR3 totals 14 residues. Deletions cut 1 base from V and 7 bases from J, with 11 bases between. In nucleotides, the CDR3 is TGTGCCAGCAGCTTGCAGCCTAGGGGCGGGGAGCTGTTTTTT. Amino acid sequence: CASSLQPRGGELFF. The full variable domain, in which reference TRBV5-6 and TRBJ2-2 provide the parts outside the CDR3, is DAGVTQSPTHLIKTRGQQVTLRCSPKSGHDTVSWYQQALGQGPQFIFQYYEEEERQRGNFPDRFSGHQFPNYSSELNVNALLLGDSALYLCASSLQPRGGELFFGEGSRLTVL.

The chain carries TRBV6-5 and TRBJ2-3; D might be TRBD1 (5 bases). Germline assignment: CDR1 MNHEY and CDR2 SVGAGI. The length of the CDR3 is 15 residues. The V end was cut by 5 bases, the J end by 1 base, with 13 bases between. DNA for the CDR3: TGTGCCAGCAGTATAGGTCAGGGCCGCACAGATACGCAGTATTTT. As protein: CASSIGQGRTDTQYF.

The chain combines TRBV28 with TRBJ1-2; 7 nucleotides match TRBD1. CDR1 is MDHEN, CDR2 SYDVKM, per germline. The CDR3 sequence is 15 residues long. V dropped 4 bases and J dropped 4; count of bases not matched to a gene: 9. The CDR3 region is CASSSGGGVPYGYTF. The CDR3 nucleotides read TGTGCCAGCAGTTCGGGAGGGGGCGTCCCCTATGGCTACACCTTC.

The CDR3 bases are TGTGCCAGCAGCTTGAGGGAGAACACTGAAGCTTTCTTT. Translation: CASSLRENTEAFF. V is TRBV11-3 and J is TRBJ1-1; D is undetermined. The CDR3 sequence is 13 residues long. Germline lookup yields CDR1 SGHNT and CDR2 YENEEA. V gave up 3 bases and J gave up 1 base, with 6 bases separating them.

This chain links TRBV5-1 with TRBJ2-1; 10 bases fit TRBD1. This CDR3 region has 16 residues. Germline V gene lookup returns CDR1 SGHRS and CDR2 YFSETQ. V dropped 4 bases and J dropped 10; count of bases not matched to a gene: 14. The CDR3 spells CASSPRGTGVAREQFF. As DNA, the CDR3 is TGCGCCAGCAGCCCCCGGGGGACAGGGGTTGCGCGGGAGCAGTTCTTC.

This clone was seen only once. DNA of the CDR3: TGTGCCAGCAGCACCCTCTCCGGGACACCGAACACCGGGGAGCTGTTTTTT. Protein: CASSTLSGTPNTGELFF. This chain links TRBV21-1 with TRBJ2-2; no check of the table's D call, TRBD1, against the DNA was made. TRBV21-1 represents a pseudogene. The CDR3 is 17 amino acids.

The rearrangement links TRBV6-5 to TRBJ1-6; D ambiguous. This CDR3 is 14 amino acids long. CDR1 MNHEY and CDR2 SVGAGI come from the germline V gene. V lost 4 bases and J 9 bases, leaving 13 bases between the germline ends. The CDR3, as DNA: TGTGCCAGCAGTTCGACGGCGGTTGTTTCACCCCTCCACTTT. Translating gives CASSSTAVVSPLHF.

V usage is TRBV5-1 and J usage is TRBJ2-7, with D possibly being TRBD2 (7 bases). Trimming removed 2 bases from V and 7 bases from J, with 22 bases in between. The CDR3 has 16 amino acids. CDR1 and CDR2 (germline): SGHRS, YFSETQ. This CDR3 reads CASSLYLTGGPLEQYF. CDR3 DNA: TGCGCCAGCAGCTTATACTTAACGGGGGGCCCGCTTGAGCAGTACTTC.